The 28 T cell receptor beta chains in this list originate from one sample, sequenced in a study of T cells after yellow fever vaccination. TCRdb re-analysed the 5' RACE reads in MiXCR, keeping a single row per CDR3 protein. The table records some 250,000 distinct CDR3 sequences, roughly 7.2% of them present only once. The sample was CD4+ T cells sorted from PBMCs, taken 15 days after the yellow fever booster vaccination. The receptors were sampled from a man younger than 45 who received the YFV17D yellow fever vaccine.

The J gene is TRBJ2-4, the V gene TRBV6-1; D may correspond to TRBD1 or TRBD2 (7 bases each). The germline gives CDR1 MNHNS, CDR2 SASEGT. Trimming left V 5 bases short and J 8 bases short, with 16 bases between. CDR3 length equals 14 residues. The CDR3 sequence is CASSQLTGRDIQYF. The CDR3 nucleotides read TGTGCCAGCAGTCAACTGACAGGGAGGGACATTCAGTACTTC.

In its sample, this clonotype was seen a few times. This chain joins TRBV7-2 and TRBJ2-7; perhaps TRBD2 as D (6 bases). CDR3 length equals 15 residues. The V end lost 4 bases, the J end lost 4 bases, and 17 bases lay between the germline ends. CDR1 is SGHTA, CDR2 FQGNSA, per germline. The CDR3 DNA sequence: TGTGCCAGCAGCTCAACTGGGGGGACTTCTTACGAGCAGTACTTC. Translating gives CASSSTGGTSYEQYF.

This clonotype was picked up many times. The gene calls are TRBV6-6 and TRBJ1-2; 7 bases line up with TRBD1. V lost 11 bases to trimming and J lost 2 bases; unmatched junction nucleotides: 5. Germline V CDR1 and CDR2: MNHNY, SVGAGI (reference sequence). The CDR3 covers 12 residues. The CDR3 protein is CAGRQGNYGYTF. The CDR3 region has the DNA TGTGCCGGGAGACAGGGAAACTATGGCTACACCTTC.

This clonotype was observed a handful of times. V usage is TRBV7-2 and J usage is TRBJ2-5, with D tentatively TRBD1 or TRBD2 (5 bases each). V gave up 2 bases and J gave up 5 bases, with 15 bases separating them. Germline values: CDR1 SGHTA, CDR2 FQGNSA. The CDR3 has 15 residues. CDR3 protein: CASSLQGLGEETQYF. The CDR3 DNA is TGTGCCAGCAGCTTACAGGGTCTCGGGGAGGAGACCCAGTACTTC.

This clonotype was seen only a few times. The chain links TRBV20-1 to TRBJ2-3; 7 bases fit TRBD2. The CDR3 is 13 residues long. Germline V gene sequence: CDR1 DFQATT, CDR2 SNEGSKA (reference sequence). V lost 6 bases, J lost 2 bases, and 5 bases stayed unmatched. The CDR3 bases are TGCAGTGCCTCCGGGACTAACACAGATACGCAGTATTTT. Protein: CSASGTNTDTQYF.

The chain carries TRBV2 and TRBJ2-2; TRBD2 agrees at 8 bases. Per germline, CDR1 SNHLY and CDR2 FYNNEI. V was pared by 8 bases and J by 5 bases, with 10 bases of the junction left unmatched. CDR3 length: 15 residues. The CDR3: CASRGGVGSTGELFF. CDR3 nucleotide sequence: TGTGCCAGCCGGGGGGGAGTGGGGTCGACCGGGGAGCTGTTTTTT.

As concerns this clonotype: One junction end disagrees with the germline gene, perhaps due to a read error. The chain has TRBV12-5 and TRBJ2-2, with D perhaps TRBD1 or TRBD2 (5 bases each). Germline V gene sequence: CDR1 LGHNT, CDR2 FRNRAP. The CDR3 is made up of 15 amino acids. The CDR3 spells CASGPGQRNTEELFF. Written as DNA, the CDR3 is TGTGCTAGTGGTCCGGGGCAGCGGAACACCGAGGAGCTGTTTTTT.

The genes are TRBV14 and TRBJ2-1, with TRBD2 matching over 7 bases. V shed 3 bases and J 2 bases; nucleotides not matched to a gene: 4. The CDR3 has 15 amino acids. The germline gives CDR1 SGHDN, CDR2 FVKESK. The CDR3 spells CASSHPAGTYNEQFF. DNA of the CDR3: TGTGCCAGCAGCCACCCAGCGGGAACCTACAATGAGCAGTTCTTC.

This clonotype was seen repeatedly, ten times or more. The chain carries TRBV18 and TRBJ2-2; 8 bases line up with TRBD2. CDR1 is KGHSH, CDR2 LQKENI, per germline. The length of the CDR3 is 16 residues. V shed 1 base, J shed 4 bases, and the junction held 5 bases outside the gene matches. CDR3 DNA: TGTGCCAGCTCACCACTCCAGGGACTAGGCACCGGGGAGCTGTTTTTT. Translating it yields CASSPLQGLGTGELFF.

This clonotype has only a few counts. The chain employs TRBV7-2 and TRBJ1-4, with D hard to call. Deletions cut 5 bases from V and 3 bases from J, with 7 bases between. This CDR3 spans 13 amino acids. In germline, CDR1 is SGHTA, CDR2 FQGNSA. The CDR3 here is CASSLQPNEKLFF. CDR3 DNA: TGTGCCAGCAGCCTTCAGCCTAATGAAAAACTGTTTTTT.

This clonotype was found many times. V is TRBV5-5 and J is TRBJ2-7; D gene ambiguous. Trimming left V 1 base short and J 6 bases short, with 8 bases between. Germline values: CDR1 SGHKS, CDR2 YYEKEE (reference sequence). CDR3 size: 12 residues. CDR3 sequence (DNA): TGTGCCAGCAGCTTGTGGGGAATCGAGCAGTACTTC. Translation: CASSLWGIEQYF.

The V call is TRBV4-3, the J call TRBJ2-7; 8 bases are shared with TRBD2. Germline values: CDR1 LGHNA, CDR2 YSLEER. J gave up 6 bases and V 0 bases, and 10 bases lay outside the gene matches. The length of the CDR3 is 16 residues. The CDR3 protein is CASSQEAQIAGGEQYF. The CDR3 region has the DNA TGCGCCAGCAGCCAAGAGGCACAGATCGCGGGGGGCGAGCAGTACTTC.

The sample holds a few counts of this clonotype. The chain is built from TRBV20-1 and TRBJ2-7, with TRBD2 identical over 9 bases. V lost 3 bases and J lost 0; bases outside the gene matches: 3. This CDR3 has 14 residues. CDR1 DFQATT and CDR2 SNEGSKA come from the germline V gene (reference sequence). The CDR3 spells CSASNSGSSYEQYF. CDR3 DNA: TGCAGTGCTAGTAATAGCGGGAGCTCCTACGAGCAGTACTTC.

This clonotype has ten or more counts. V usage is TRBV3-1 and J usage is TRBJ2-3; either TRBD1 or TRBD2 may supply D (5 bases each). Between the trimmed V and J ends, which lost 4 bases and 2 bases, there was a span of 7 bases. The CDR3 runs 13 residues. From germline, CDR1 is LGHDT and CDR2 YNNKEL (reference sequence). Here the CDR3 reads CASSPGPTDTQYF. CDR3 coding DNA: TGTGCCAGCAGCCCGGGACCCACAGATACGCAGTATTTT.

The V and J genes are TRBV7-2 and TRBJ2-7; D possibly matches TRBD1 or TRBD2 (5 bases each). Trimming stripped 7 bases from V and 3 bases from J, with 16 bases between. The germline gives CDR1 SGHTA, CDR2 FQGNSA. This CDR3 is 14 amino acids long. This CDR3 reads CASTGDREFYEQYF. CDR3 sequence (DNA): TGTGCCAGCACCGGGGACCGAGAATTCTACGAGCAGTACTTC.

In its sample, this clonotype was seen a few times. V and J are TRBV15 and TRBJ2-5; D is unclear. Germline CDR1 reads LNHNV; CDR2 reads YYDKDF (reference sequence). The ends were cut back, 2 bases at V and 1 base at J, with 5 bases in the middle. The CDR3 extends over 13 amino acids. CDR3 sequence: CATSRPTQETQYF. CDR3 DNA sequence: TGTGCCACCAGCAGACCGACCCAAGAGACCCAGTACTTC.

This clonotype was seen a few times. The gene calls are TRBV23-1 and TRBJ1-5; D may be TRBD1 (5 bases). TRBV23-1 belongs to the ORF category, with a function that is uncertain. The V and J ends lost 4 bases and 0 bases respectively, with 16 bases between them. This CDR3 is built from 17 residues. The CDR3, as DNA: TGCGCCAGCAGTCCACATCGGGGCGCCGATAGCAATCAGCCCCAGCATTTT. Its protein product is CASSPHRGADSNQPQHF.

This clonotype was seen repeatedly, ten times or more. J is TRBJ2-1 and V is TRBV5-1, with 8 bases aligning to TRBD2. The CDR3 has 16 amino acids. Germline CDR1 SGHRS, CDR2 YFSETQ. V was pared by 2 bases and J by 8 bases, with 12 bases of the junction left unmatched. The CDR3 coding sequence is TGCGCCAGCAGCTTATCGGGAGGGCCGGGCTCCCATGAGCAGTTCTTC. Its translation is CASSLSGGPGSHEQFF.

This rearrangement joins TRBV13 to TRBJ1-1; no clear D gene. This CDR3 has 13 residues. With 5 bases removed from V and 5 bases from J, the gap between germline ends came to 12 bases. Germline V CDR1 and CDR2: PRHDT, FYEKMQ (reference sequence). The CDR3 loop is CASSRHPQTEAFF. DNA of the CDR3: TGTGCCAGCAGCCGCCACCCCCAAACTGAAGCTTTCTTT.

This sequence joins TRBV5-4 and TRBJ2-1; D gene uncertain. The CDR3 runs to 13 residues. Trimming pared 4 bases from V and 5 bases from J, leaving 10 bases between. Looked up from germline, CDR1 is SGHNT and CDR2 is YYREEE (reference sequence). CDR3 coding DNA: TGTGCCAGCAGCCGCGCTTCGAACAATGAGCAGTTCTTC. This translates into CASSRASNNEQFF.

This clonotype was counted a few times. The chain combines TRBV5-1 with TRBJ2-7; 7 nucleotides align to TRBD2. Germline V gives CDR1 SGHRS, CDR2 YFSETQ. The V and J ends lost 5 bases and 1 base, in that order; junction bases with no gene match: 6. The CDR3 covers 14 residues. CDR3 protein: CASSMAGVSYEQYF. Written as DNA, the CDR3 is TGCGCCAGCAGTATGGCGGGAGTATCCTACGAGCAGTACTTC.

This clonotype was observed many times. V gene TRBV15 combines with J gene TRBJ1-5; a possible D gene is TRBD1 (5 bases). Germline assignment: CDR1 LNHNV and CDR2 YYDKDF (reference sequence). This CDR3 comprises 17 residues. Trimming shortened V by 3 bases and J by 0 bases, and 15 bases separated the two germline ends. Written as DNA, the CDR3 is TGTGCCACCAGCAGTGATCCTAGGGGCTATAGCAATCAGCCCCAGCATTTT. This sequence encodes CATSSDPRGYSNQPQHF.

This clonotype was recorded many times. The chain carries TRBV7-2 and TRBJ2-4; a weak D match, TRBD2 (6 bases). Germline V CDR1 and CDR2: SGHTA, FQGNSA. The CDR3 is 15 amino acids. Trimming removed 5 bases from V and 11 bases from J, with 22 bases in between. The CDR3 nucleotides read TGTGCCAGCAGCCCATATATGGGACTCGAACCATTTCAGTACTTC. As protein: CASSPYMGLEPFQYF.

This chain joins TRBV4-3 and TRBJ2-7; D is uncertain. The CDR3 has 15 residues. Looked up from germline, CDR1 is LGHNA and CDR2 is YSLEER. V lost 4 bases to trimming and J lost 3 bases, with 16 bases between them. In DNA, the CDR3 is TGCGCCAGCAGCCCAGACTTGGGAATCTTCTACGAGCAGTACTTC. Its translation is CASSPDLGIFYEQYF.

About this clonotype: Being one base from a much bigger clone, this may be a read error. The V and J genes are TRBV7-2 and TRBJ2-1, with 7 bases that match TRBD1. Germline loops: CDR1 SGHTA, CDR2 FQGNSA. The CDR3 sequence is 12 residues long. CDR3 in amino acids: CANSLQGIEQFF. CDR3 DNA sequence: TGTGCCAACAGCTTACAGGGGATCGAGCAGTTCTTC.

This clonotype was observed at least ten times. The chain links TRBV20-1 to TRBJ2-5; TRBD1 matches 9 bases. The CDR3 extends over 16 amino acids. The ends lost 1 base at V and 4 bases at J; junction bases unmatched: 10. Looked up from germline, CDR1 is DFQATT and CDR2 is SNEGSKA (reference sequence). The CDR3 protein is CSARVAGGTGRETQYF. The CDR3 DNA is TGCAGTGCTAGAGTTGCCGGAGGGACAGGGCGAGAGACCCAGTACTTC.

This clonotype appeared many times. J is TRBJ2-5 and V is TRBV24-1, with D hard to call. This CDR3 has 14 amino acids. The V gene lost 1 base and the J gene lost 4 bases, with 9 bases spanning the gap. Germline lookup yields CDR1 KGHDR and CDR2 SFDVKD. The CDR3 DNA is TGTGCCACCAGTGATTTTATGGGTGGAGAGACCCAGTACTTC. Translation: CATSDFMGGETQYF.

Turning to this clonotype: A much larger clone lies a single base off, so this may be a read error. The chain is built from TRBV7-6 and TRBJ2-1; no reliable D call. V was cut by 0 bases and J by 9 bases, with 21 bases left in between. Germline values: CDR1 SGHVS, CDR2 FNYEAQ. This CDR3 is built from 17 residues. CDR3 bases: TGTGCCAGCAGCTTAGCGCCCGAAATTAGGTCGGCAGGTGAGCAGTTCTTC. Its protein is CASSLAPEIRSAGEQFF.